This T cell receptor beta chain came from a study of human T cells and chemical hapten exposure. Study-level information: How much TCR each sample yielded varied, mostly because pooled library volumes differed slightly. Broader study findings: TCRs at high frequency, those above 1 in 1000, did not change with DPC sensitization.

Noted time point: healthy volunteer bleed at 6 weeks. The authors' total RNA extraction used unfractionated whole blood. It was the library that attached unique molecular identifiers to individual cDNA molecules. Per the authors' pipeline: Sampled TCR counts reached a median of around 89,000 per sample, with values ranging from 23,224 to 690,600. From the RACE reads, TCRdb called clonotypes with MiXCR, one entry per CDR3 protein. TCRdb's processing, not the authors' own work, is the source of the V and J calls. Among 70,000 to 95,000 distinct CDR3 sequences listed, about 8.6% were seen once. This clonotype was found a few times. Its specificity is unknown. V trimming: 0 bases; J trimming: 5 bases; junction bases outside the gene matches: 7. Germline V gene sequence: CDR1 LGHDT, CDR2 YNNKEL (reference sequence). CDR3 length equals 17 residues.

The source is a female donor in good health. Some clones in this sample may be carry-over from other donors' samples. V usage is TRBV3-1 and J usage is TRBJ1-6; 7 nucleotides match TRBD1. Sequencing was performed on whole blood. As DNA, the CDR3 is TGTGCCAGCAGCCAAGATCCTACCGGGACAGATAATTCACCCCTCCACTTT. Amino acid sequence: CASSQDPTGTDNSPLHF.